Listed below are T cell receptor beta chains from one sample, sequenced in a study of T cell responses to AZD1222 COVID-19 vaccine. Clones were read by immunoSEQ multiplex PCR, and TCRdb kept only the in-frame ones, dropping some. This table holds tens of thousands of clones, 88% found once. The specimen was peripheral blood, collected 28 days after the second AZD1222 dose. The receptors originated from an adult who received the AZD1222 COVID-19 vaccine. Both conserved end residues are part of each CDR3. The D gene is left open where the match is weak. The size of a clone is reported for some rows only, either as once, few or many, or as a class for expanded clones.

j_gene: TRBJ1-1; d_gene: NA; abundance: NA; v_gene: TRBV19; CDR3aa: CASRDPGGKGNTEAFF; CDR3nt: TGTGCCAGTAGGGACCCCGGGGGAAAAGGGAACACTGAAGCTTTCTTT
j_gene: TRBJ1-5; d_gene: NA; abundance: NA; v_gene: TRBV21-1; CDR3aa: CARQGDDQPQHF; CDR3nt: TGTGCCAGACAGGGAGATGATCAGCCCCAGCATTTT
j_gene: TRBJ1-6; d_gene: NA; abundance: NA; v_gene: TRBV2; CDR3aa: CASSVKPNLNSPLHF; CDR3nt: TGTGCCAGCAGTGTGAAGCCGAACCTTAATTCACCCCTCCACTTT
j_gene: TRBJ2-3; d_gene: NA; abundance: NA; v_gene: TRBV24-1; CDR3aa: CATSDLGVTSSTDTQYF; CDR3nt: TGTGCCACCAGTGACCTCGGAGTTACCTCTAGCACAGATACGCAGTATTTT
j_gene: TRBJ1-5; d_gene: NA; abundance: NA; v_gene: TRBV2; CDR3aa: CASTGAVGSQPQHF; CDR3nt: TGTGCCAGCACCGGGGCGGTAGGTTCGCAGCCCCAGCATTTT
j_gene: TRBJ2-7; d_gene: NA; abundance: NA; v_gene: TRBV30; CDR3aa: CAWSRLGRALSEQYF; CDR3nt: TGTGCCTGGAGTCGCCTGGGACGAGCCTTGAGCGAGCAGTACTTC
j_gene: TRBJ1-5; d_gene: NA; abundance: medium-sized; v_gene: TRBV21-1; CDR3aa: CASSGTGGNQPQHF; CDR3nt: TGTGCCAGCAGTGGGACAGGGGGCAATCAGCCCCAGCATTTT
j_gene: TRBJ2-1; d_gene: NA; abundance: NA; v_gene: TRBV23-1; CDR3aa: CASSQTGSQFF; CDR3nt: TGCGCCAGCAGTCAAACCGGGTCGCAGTTCTTC
j_gene: TRBJ1-2; d_gene: NA; abundance: NA; v_gene: TRBV5-6; CDR3aa: CASSTATALEGYTF; CDR3nt: TGTGCCAGCAGCACCGCGACAGCGCTTGAAGGCTACACCTTC
j_gene: TRBJ2-3; d_gene: TRBD2; abundance: NA; v_gene: TRBV19; CDR3aa: CASSDGLADTQYF; CDR3nt: TGTGCCAGTAGTGACGGACTAGCAGATACGCAGTATTTT
j_gene: TRBJ1-5; d_gene: NA; abundance: NA; v_gene: TRBV7-2; CDR3aa: CASSPATGHQPQHF; CDR3nt: TGTGCCAGCAGCCCAGCGACAGGACATCAGCCCCAGCATTTT
j_gene: TRBJ2-5; d_gene: NA; abundance: NA; v_gene: TRBV28; CDR3aa: CASIPGGWAIETQYF; CDR3nt: TGTGCCAGCATCCCTGGTGGGTGGGCAATAGAGACCCAGTACTTC
j_gene: TRBJ1-5; d_gene: NA; abundance: once; v_gene: TRBV7-2; CDR3aa: CASSLQGSQPQHF; CDR3nt: TGTGCCAGCAGCCTACAGGGAAGCCAGCCCCAGCATTTT
j_gene: TRBJ2-3; d_gene: NA; abundance: NA; v_gene: TRBV25-1; CDR3aa: CASSGGFGTDTQYF; CDR3nt: TGTGCCAGCAGTGGGGGGTTTGGCACAGATACGCAGTATTTT
j_gene: TRBJ2-2; d_gene: NA; abundance: NA; v_gene: TRBV3-1/TRBV3-2; CDR3aa: CASSQVSSGELFF; CDR3nt: TGTGCCAGCAGCCAAGTTAGTTCCGGGGAGCTGTTTTTT
j_gene: TRBJ1-1; d_gene: NA; abundance: NA; v_gene: TRBV11-1; CDR3aa: CASSSSLGEGAEAFF; CDR3nt: TGTGCCAGCAGCTCGTCCCTTGGGGAGGGGGCTGAAGCTTTCTTT
j_gene: TRBJ2-1; d_gene: NA; abundance: NA; v_gene: TRBV7-9; CDR3aa: CASSLRADEQFF; CDR3nt: TGTGCCAGCAGCCTTAGAGCGGACGAGCAGTTCTTC
j_gene: TRBJ2-3; d_gene: NA; abundance: NA; v_gene: TRBV5-1; CDR3aa: CASSLFSLGTDTQYF; CDR3nt: TGCGCCAGCAGCTTGTTCAGCCTCGGCACAGATACGCAGTATTTT
j_gene: TRBJ2-1; d_gene: TRBD1; abundance: NA; v_gene: TRBV4-2; CDR3aa: CASSQEAGQGAPYNEQFF; CDR3nt: TGTGCCAGCAGCCAAGAGGCCGGGCAGGGGGCCCCCTACAATGAGCAGTTCTTC
j_gene: TRBJ2-1; d_gene: NA; abundance: NA; v_gene: TRBV4-1; CDR3aa: CASSPRRDLNEQFF; CDR3nt: TGCGCCAGCAGCCCCCGGCGGGACCTCAATGAGCAGTTCTTC
j_gene: TRBJ2-7; d_gene: NA; abundance: once; v_gene: TRBV12-3/TRBV12-4; CDR3aa: CASSLAGGYEQYF; CDR3nt: TGTGCCAGCAGTTTAGCGGGGGGCTACGAGCAGTACTTC
j_gene: TRBJ1-1; d_gene: NA; abundance: NA; v_gene: TRBV2; CDR3aa: CASSEATGTQAFF; CDR3nt: TGTGCCAGCAGTGAAGCGACCGGGACGCAAGCTTTCTTT
j_gene: TRBJ2-7; d_gene: NA; abundance: few; v_gene: TRBV5-1; CDR3aa: CASSFDRSSYEQYF; CDR3nt: TGCGCCAGCAGCTTCGACAGGAGCTCCTACGAGCAGTACTTC
j_gene: TRBJ1-1; d_gene: NA; abundance: NA; v_gene: TRBV29-1; CDR3aa: CSVERGGTQAFF; CDR3nt: TGCAGCGTTGAAAGAGGCGGGACCCAAGCTTTCTTT
j_gene: TRBJ2-1; d_gene: TRBD2; abundance: NA; v_gene: TRBV29-1; CDR3aa: CSAATSGGNEQFF; CDR3nt: TGCAGCGCCGCGACTAGCGGTGGCAATGAGCAGTTCTTC
j_gene: TRBJ2-2; d_gene: NA; abundance: NA; v_gene: TRBV10-1; CDR3aa: CASSPGRLLTNTGELFF; CDR3nt: TGCGCCAGCAGCCCAGGACGGTTACTTACGAACACCGGGGAGCTGTTTTTT
j_gene: TRBJ2-3; d_gene: TRBD2; abundance: NA; v_gene: TRBV4-2; CDR3aa: CASSQRLADGGTDTQYF; CDR3nt: TGTGCCAGCAGCCAAAGGCTAGCGGATGGGGGAACAGATACGCAGTATTTT
j_gene: TRBJ2-7; d_gene: TRBD1; abundance: NA; v_gene: TRBV28; CDR3aa: CASRGQPDYEQYF; CDR3nt: TGTGCCAGCAGGGGACAGCCAGACTACGAGCAGTACTTC
j_gene: TRBJ1-1; d_gene: TRBD1; abundance: NA; v_gene: TRBV6-5; CDR3aa: CASSYYSGQVNTEAFF; CDR3nt: TGTGCCAGCAGTTACTACTCGGGACAGGTGAACACTGAAGCTTTCTTT
j_gene: TRBJ1-5; d_gene: NA; abundance: NA; v_gene: TRBV11-2; CDR3aa: CASSSQTGNQPQHF; CDR3nt: TGTGCCAGCAGCTCCCAGACAGGCAATCAGCCCCAGCATTTT
j_gene: TRBJ1-5; d_gene: TRBD1; abundance: NA; v_gene: TRBV5-1; CDR3aa: CASSPGTGDFRPQHF; CDR3nt: TGCGCCAGCAGCCCGGGGACAGGGGACTTTAGGCCCCAGCATTTT
j_gene: TRBJ1-2; d_gene: NA; abundance: NA; v_gene: TRBV6-5; CDR3aa: CASSYSTGGDGYTF; CDR3nt: TGTGCCAGCAGTTACTCTACCGGGGGAGATGGCTACACCTTC